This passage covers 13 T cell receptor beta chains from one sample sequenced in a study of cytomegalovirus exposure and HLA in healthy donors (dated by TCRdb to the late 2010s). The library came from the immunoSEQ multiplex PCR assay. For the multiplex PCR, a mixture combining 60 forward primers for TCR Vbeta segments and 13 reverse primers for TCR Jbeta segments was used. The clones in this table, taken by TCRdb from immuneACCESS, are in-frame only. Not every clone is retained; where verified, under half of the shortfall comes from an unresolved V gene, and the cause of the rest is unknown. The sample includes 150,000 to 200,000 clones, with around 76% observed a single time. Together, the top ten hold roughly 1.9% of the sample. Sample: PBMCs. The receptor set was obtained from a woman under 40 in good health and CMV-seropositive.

CDR3 amino acids: CASKALRQGEASYEQYF. The CDR3 DNA reads TGTGCCAGCAAGGCCTTAAGGCAGGGGGAAGCCTCCTACGAGCAGTACTTC. The V gene is TRBV21-1, the J gene TRBJ2-7; whether TRBD1, the table's D call, matches the DNA was not checked. TRBV21-1 is a known pseudogene. The CDR3 is 17 amino acids.

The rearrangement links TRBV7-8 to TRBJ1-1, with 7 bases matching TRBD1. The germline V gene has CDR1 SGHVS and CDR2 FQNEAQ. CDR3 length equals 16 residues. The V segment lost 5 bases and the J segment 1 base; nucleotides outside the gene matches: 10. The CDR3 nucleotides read TGTGCCAGCAGCCAAACGTTACAGGGGCGGAACACTGAAGCTTTCTTT. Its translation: CASSQTLQGRNTEAFF.

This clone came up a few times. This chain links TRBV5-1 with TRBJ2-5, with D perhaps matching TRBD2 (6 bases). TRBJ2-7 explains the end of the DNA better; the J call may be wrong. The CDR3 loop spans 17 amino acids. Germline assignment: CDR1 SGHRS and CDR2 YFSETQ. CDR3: CASSEGTDRDPSYEQYF. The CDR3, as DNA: TGCGCCAGCAGCGAGGGGACTGACAGAGACCCTTCCTACGAGCAGTACTTC.

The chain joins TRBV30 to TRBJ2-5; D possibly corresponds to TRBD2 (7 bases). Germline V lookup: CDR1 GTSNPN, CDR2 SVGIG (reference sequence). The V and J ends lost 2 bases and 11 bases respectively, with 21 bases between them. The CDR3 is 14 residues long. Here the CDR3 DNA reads TGTGCCTGGAGTACCTTAGGGGGGGCGGGTGAGCAGTACTTC. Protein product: CAWSTLGGAGEQYF.

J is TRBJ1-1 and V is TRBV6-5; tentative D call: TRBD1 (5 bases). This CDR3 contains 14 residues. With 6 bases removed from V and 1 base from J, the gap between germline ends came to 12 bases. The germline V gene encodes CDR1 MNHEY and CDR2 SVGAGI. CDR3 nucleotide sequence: TGTGCCAGCAGCTGGCGGGGCCGGAACACTGAAGCTTTCTTT. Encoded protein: CASSWRGRNTEAFF.

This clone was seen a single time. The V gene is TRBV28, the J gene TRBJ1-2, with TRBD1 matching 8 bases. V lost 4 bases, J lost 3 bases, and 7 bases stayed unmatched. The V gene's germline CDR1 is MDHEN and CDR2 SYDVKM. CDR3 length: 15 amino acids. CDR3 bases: TGTGCCAGCAGTTCGGGCGACAGGGGCGACTATGGCTACACCTTC. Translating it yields CASSSGDRGDYGYTF.

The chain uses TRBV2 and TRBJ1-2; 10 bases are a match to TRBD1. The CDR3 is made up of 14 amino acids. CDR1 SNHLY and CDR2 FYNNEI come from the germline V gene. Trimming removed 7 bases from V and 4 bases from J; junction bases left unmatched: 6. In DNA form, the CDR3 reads TGTGCCAGCAAGACAGGGGGCCGGGGCTATGGCTACACCTTC. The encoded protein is CASKTGGRGYGYTF.

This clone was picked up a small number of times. The CDR3, as DNA: TGCGCCAGCAGTGGACAGGGGGCGCGCGGAAACACCATATATTTT. Translating it yields CASSGQGARGNTIYF. The chain uses TRBV10-1 and TRBJ1-3, with TRBD1 matching 10 bases. Germline loops: CDR1 WNHNN, CDR2 SYGVQD (reference sequence). This CDR3 region has 15 residues. V was pared by 4 bases and J by 4 bases, with 4 bases of the junction left unmatched.

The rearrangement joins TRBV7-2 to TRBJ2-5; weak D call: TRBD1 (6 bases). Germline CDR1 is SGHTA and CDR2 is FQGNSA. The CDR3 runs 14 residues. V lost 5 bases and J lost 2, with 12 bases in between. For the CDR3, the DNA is TGTGCCAGCAGCCTCGGACAGCAGCAAGAGACCCAGTACTTC. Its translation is CASSLGQQQETQYF.

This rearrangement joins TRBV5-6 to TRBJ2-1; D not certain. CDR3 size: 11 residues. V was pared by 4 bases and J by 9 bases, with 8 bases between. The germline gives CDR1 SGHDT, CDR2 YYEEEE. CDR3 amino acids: CASSLGGEQFF. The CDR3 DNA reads TGTGCCAGCAGCCTCGGTGGTGAGCAGTTCTTC.

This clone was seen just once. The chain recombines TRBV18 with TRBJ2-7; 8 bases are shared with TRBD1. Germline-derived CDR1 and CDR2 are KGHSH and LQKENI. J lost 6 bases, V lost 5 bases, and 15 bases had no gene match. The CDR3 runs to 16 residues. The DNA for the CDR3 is TGTGCCAGCTCAAAGTCCGGGGACAGGAGGGGTAGCGAGCAGTACTTC. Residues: CASSKSGDRRGSEQYF.

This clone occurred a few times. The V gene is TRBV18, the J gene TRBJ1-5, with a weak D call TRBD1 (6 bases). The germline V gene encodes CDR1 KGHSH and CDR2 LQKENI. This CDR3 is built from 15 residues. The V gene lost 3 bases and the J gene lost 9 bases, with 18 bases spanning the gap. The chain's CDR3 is CASSPEDSYLLPQHF. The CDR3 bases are TGTGCCAGCTCACCGGAGGACAGCTACCTTCTGCCCCAGCATTTT.

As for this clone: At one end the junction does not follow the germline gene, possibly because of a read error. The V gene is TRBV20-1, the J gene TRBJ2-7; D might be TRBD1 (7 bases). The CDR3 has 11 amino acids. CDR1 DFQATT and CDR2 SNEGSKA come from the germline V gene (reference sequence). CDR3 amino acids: CSAREGQRSVF. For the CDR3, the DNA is TGCAGTGCTAGGGAGGGACAGCGCTCCGTATTC.